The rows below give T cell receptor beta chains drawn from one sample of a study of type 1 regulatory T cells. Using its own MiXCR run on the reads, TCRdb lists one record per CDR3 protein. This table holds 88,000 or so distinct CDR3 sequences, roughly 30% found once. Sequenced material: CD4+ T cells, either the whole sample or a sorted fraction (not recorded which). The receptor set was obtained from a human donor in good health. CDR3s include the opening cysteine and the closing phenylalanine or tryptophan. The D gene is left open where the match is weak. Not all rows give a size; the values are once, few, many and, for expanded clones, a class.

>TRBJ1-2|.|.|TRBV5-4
TGTGCCAGCAGCTTGGAACCAGCCTCTAACTATGGCTACACCTTC
CASSLEPASNYGYTF
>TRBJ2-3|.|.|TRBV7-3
TGTGCCAGCAGCTTAACGCAGGGGACCACAGATACGCAGTATTTT
CASSLTQGTTDTQYF
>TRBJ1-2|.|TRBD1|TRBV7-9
TGTGCCAGCAGCACCTCGGGACAGGGGAGAAAAAACTATGGCTACACCTTC
CASSTSGQGRKNYGYTF
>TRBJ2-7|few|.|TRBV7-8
TGTGCCAGCAGTCCCCGGTCGGGGGCAGGCTACGAGCAGTACTTC
CASSPRSGAGYEQYF
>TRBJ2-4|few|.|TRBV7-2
TGTGCCAGCAGCCGAGAGGGGAGAGCCAAAAACATTCAGTACTTC
CASSREGRAKNIQYF
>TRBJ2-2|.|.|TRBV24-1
TGTGCCACCAGTGTCTACACCGGGGAGCTGTTTTTT
CATSVYTGELFF
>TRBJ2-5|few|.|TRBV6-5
TGTGCCAGCAGCCCTATGAGCGGCGGAGGAGTGGAGACCCAGTACTTC
CASSPMSGGGVETQYF
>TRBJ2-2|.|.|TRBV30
TGTGCCTGGAGTCGGGCAGGGACGGGCACCGGGGAGCTGTTTTTT
CAWSRAGTGTGELFF
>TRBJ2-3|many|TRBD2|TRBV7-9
TGTGCCAGCAGCCCGGGACTAGCGATCACAGATACGCAGTATTTT
CASSPGLAITDTQYF
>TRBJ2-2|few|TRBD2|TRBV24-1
TGTGCCACCAGTGACGAGCGGGAGAACACCGGGGAGCTGTTTTTT
CATSDERENTGELFF
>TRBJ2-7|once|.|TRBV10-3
TGTGCCATCAGTGACATCTTCTCCTACGAGCAGTACTTC
CAISDIFSYEQYF
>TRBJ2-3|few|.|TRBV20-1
TGCAGTGCTAGACTATGGGGAAGCACAGATACGCAGTATTTT
CSARLWGSTDTQYF
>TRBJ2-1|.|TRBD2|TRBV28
TGTGCCAGCGGAAGAGCGGGAGAAACCTACAATGAGCAGTTCTTC
CASGRAGETYNEQFF
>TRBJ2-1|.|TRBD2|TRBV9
TGTGCCAGCAGCGTAGAGGCTAGCGGGAGGGAGAGCTCCTACAATGAGCAGTTCTTC
CASSVEASGRESSYNEQFF
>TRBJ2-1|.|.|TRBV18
TGTGCCAGCTCACGGCTGACCAGCTCCTACAATGAGCAGTTCTTC
CASSRLTSSYNEQFF
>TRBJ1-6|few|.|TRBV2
TGTGCCAGCAACAATCTCGGACTCTCGACTTCACCCCTCCACTTT
CASNNLGLSTSPLHF
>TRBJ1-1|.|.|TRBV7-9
TGTGCCAGCAGCTCGGCAGGGGTAGTGGGGAACACTGAAGCTTTCTTT
CASSSAGVVGNTEAFF
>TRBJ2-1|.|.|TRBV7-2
TGTGCCAGCAGCGTAAAAACTGGCAATGAGCAGTTCTTC
CASSVKTGNEQFF
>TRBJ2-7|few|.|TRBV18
TGTGCCAGCTCCCTCTCGGACGGAGGGTCCTACGAGCAGTACTTC
CASSLSDGGSYEQYF
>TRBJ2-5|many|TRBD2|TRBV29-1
TGCAGCGCTCGGGGGGGGACAAACCAGTACCAAGAGACCCAGTACTTC
CSARGGTNQYQETQYF
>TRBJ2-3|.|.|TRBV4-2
TGTGCCAGCAGCCAAGTGAGGGAGGTCACAGATACGCAGTATTTT
CASSQVREVTDTQYF
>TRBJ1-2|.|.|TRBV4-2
TGTGCCAGCAGCCAAGTCTCGTGGGGGGGAGAGGGCACCGTTGGCTACACCTTC
CASSQVSWGGEGTVGYTF
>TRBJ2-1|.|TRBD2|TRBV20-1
TGCAGTGCTAGAGATCAAAAGCGGGAGAGCTACAATGAGCAGTTCTTC
CSARDQKRESYNEQFF
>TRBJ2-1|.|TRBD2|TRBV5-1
TGCGCCAGCAGCTTGGCTAGCGGGGGAAGCTCCTACAATGAGCAGTTCTTC
CASSLASGGSSYNEQFF
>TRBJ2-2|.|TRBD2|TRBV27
TGTGCCAGCACCCTTCGGGCGGGAGGGCCTGACACCCGGGAGCTGTTTTTT
CASTLRAGGPDTRELFF